The rows below give T cell receptor beta chains drawn from one sample of a study of T cells in Graves' hyperthyroidism and ophthalmopathy. TCRdb used MiXCR to reprocess the multiplex PCR reads, holding one entry per CDR3 protein. This table has around 300,000 distinct CDR3 sequences, about 15% appearing once. Input material: blood. The receptors here all came from a woman in her twenties or thirties with Graves' hyperthyroidism. Both conserved end residues are part of each CDR3. The D gene is left open where the match is weak. For some rows the clone size is stated as once, few or many, or as a class when expanded; others skip it.

V gene,clone size,J gene,D gene,CDR3 DNA,CDR3 protein
TRBV5-8,few,TRBJ2-2,NA,TGTGCCAGCAGCTCGAGACGCCCAGGACAGAGCACCGGGGAGCTGCTTTTT,CASSSRRPGQSTGELLF
TRBV5-5,NA,TRBJ2-2,NA,TGTGCCAGCACCTCCGGACAGTCGAGCACCGGGGAGCTGTTTTTT,CASTSGQSSTGELFF
TRBV24-1,many,TRBJ2-1,TRBD2,TGTGCCACCAGTGATCCCCGGACTAGCGAGACCTTGGAGGGTGCCCATGAGCAGTTCTTC,CATSDPRTSETLEGAHEQFF
TRBV20-1,NA,TRBJ2-1,TRBD2,TGCAGTGCTAGAGGGGCGGGAGGGGAGCAGTTCTTC,CSARGAGGEQFF
TRBV9,NA,TRBJ2-1,TRBD2,TGTGCCAGCAGCGAAGACCCAGCGGGAGTCAGTGAGCAGTTCTTC,CASSEDPAGVSEQFF
TRBV9,few,TRBJ2-1,NA,TGTGCCAGCAACCCTGGGGGTCGGGCGGGGCACTCCTACAATGAGCAGTTCTTC,CASNPGGRAGHSYNEQFF
TRBV24-1,few,TRBJ2-7,NA,TGTGCCCCGCGGTCGCCCCGGGACACCGCCTACGAGCAGTACTTC,CAPRSPRDTAYEQYF
TRBV19,NA,TRBJ2-3,NA,TGTGCCAGTAGTATACGGGGGATCGCTCAACGCGATACGCAGTATTTT,CASSIRGIAQRDTQYF
TRBV3-1,few,TRBJ2-1,NA,TGTGCCAGCAGCCCTCTCTATTTCGGGAGTCTAGACGAGCAGTTCTTC,CASSPLYFGSLDEQFF
TRBV11-2,many,TRBJ1-3,NA,TGTGCCAGCAGCTTCGGGGGAAACACCATATATTTT,CASSFGGNTIYF